This T cell receptor (beta chain) comes out of a study of a mutant IDH1 vaccine in newly diagnosed glioma. Unmatched junction bases numbered 5, after V lost 3 bases and J lost 5 bases. The CDR3 loop spans 15 amino acids. Germline lookup yields CDR1 SGHNT and CDR2 YYREEE (reference sequence). Notes on the study in general: Top-clonotype changes in peripheral T cells seemed unrelated to pseudoprogression.

This sample's time point: week 35, safety follow-up. Doses consisted of 300 ug of mutant IDH1 20-mer peptide each, paired with topical imiquimod. Patients underwent eight vaccinations, which took place in weeks 1, 3, 5, 7, 11, 15, 19 and 23. The repertoire was sequenced with immunoSEQ multiplex PCR; TCRdb's copy has only in-frame clones and lacks some. Of about 32,000 clones detected, roughly 80% appear once; the ten largest clones hold around 11%. For this clone: Its specificity is unknown.

This sample comprised PBMCs, obtained from a glioma patient whose treatment included an IDH1 peptide vaccine. The origin of this receptor is a woman between 40 and 55 years old with glioma. The chain joins TRBV5-4 to TRBJ1-4, with TRBD1 identical over 9 bases. The CDR3 sequence: CASSSPGTGNEKLFF. CDR3 nucleotides: TGTGCCAGCAGCTCCCCCGGGACAGGGAATGAAAAACTGTTTTTT. The full variable domain, with the rest looked up from reference TRBV5-4 and TRBJ1-4, is ETGVTQSPTHLIKTRGQQVTLRCSSQSGHNTVSWYQQALGQGPQFIFQYYREEENGRGNFPPRFSGLQFPNYSSELNVNALELDDSALYLCASSSPGTGNEKLFFGSGTQLSVL.